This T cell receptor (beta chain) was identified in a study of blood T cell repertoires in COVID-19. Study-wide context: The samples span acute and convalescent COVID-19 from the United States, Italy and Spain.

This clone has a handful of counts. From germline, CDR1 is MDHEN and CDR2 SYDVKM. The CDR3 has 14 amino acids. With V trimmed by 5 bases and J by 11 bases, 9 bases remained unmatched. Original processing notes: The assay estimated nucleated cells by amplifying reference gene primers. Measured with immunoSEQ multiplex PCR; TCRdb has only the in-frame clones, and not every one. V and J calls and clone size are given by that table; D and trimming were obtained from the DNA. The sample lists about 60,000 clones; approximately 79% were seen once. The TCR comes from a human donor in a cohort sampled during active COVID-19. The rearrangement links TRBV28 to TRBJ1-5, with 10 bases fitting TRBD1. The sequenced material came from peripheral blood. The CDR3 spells CASSLDRGNRAQHF. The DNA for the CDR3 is TGTGCCAGCAGTCTGGACAGGGGGAATAGGGCCCAGCATTTT. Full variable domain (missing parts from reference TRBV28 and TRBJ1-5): DVKVTQSSRYLVKRTGEKVFLECVQDMDHENMFWYRQDPGLGLRLIYFSYDVKMKEKGDIPEGYSVSREKKERFSLILESASTNQTSMYLCASSLDRGNRAQHFGDGTRLSIL.